This T cell receptor beta chain came from a study of OX40 agonist ivuxolimab in advanced cancers. For context, the study as a whole: Ivuxolimab, which targeted the costimulatory receptor OX40 (CD134), was an agonistic, fully human IgG2 monoclonal antibody. Partial responses occurred in three dose-escalation patients: two with cutaneous melanoma and one with hepatocellular carcinoma. Patients were allowed to have had prior anti-PD-1, anti-PD-L1 or anti-CTLA-4 therapy, and around two fifths of the dose-escalation patients had been treated with checkpoint inhibitors. The paper covers the monotherapy dose-escalation part of the phase I ivuxolimab trial, which included N ≈ 50 patients. In the dose-escalation cohort, roughly 80% of patients were male, and the mean age was about 55 years, with a range of 23 to 79. Of the roughly 54 patients in dose escalation, 19 had hepatocellular carcinoma, about 15 had melanoma, 9 had renal cell carcinoma and 9 had head and neck cancer. Peripheral TCRbeta sequencing was intended to test whether TCR sequence diversity was altered and clonal T-cell expansion was caused by ivuxolimab. Intravenous ivuxolimab was administered to patients every 2 weeks at six dose levels: 0.01, 0.1, 0.3, 1.5, 3 and 10 mg/kg.

The trial excluded patients who had a history of autoimmune disease or who were on systemic immunosuppression. Peripheral blood for TCR sequencing was drawn from every dose cohort at baseline, at cycle 4 day 1 and at cycle 7 day 1. Samples came from an open-label, multicenter, first-in-human phase I dose-escalation trial of ivuxolimab. Adults with locally advanced or metastatic head and neck squamous cell, hepatocellular, melanoma or renal cell carcinoma were enrolled in the trial. Before TCR sequencing, CD4+ T cells and CD8+ T cells were sorted from peripheral blood as separate populations. Concerning this clone: Its antigen is currently not known. Base qualities were left out, and no much larger clone turns up one base away.

The paper's findings and limits, for the study overall: In the 0.1-3.0 mg/kg groups, partial responders had among the lowest normalized peripheral clonal expansion, particularly in CD8+ T cells. Low levels of normalized T-cell clonal expansion were also seen in some nonresponding patients. At doses of 0.1 to 3.0 mg/kg, clonal expansion of both CD4+ and CD8+ T cells in blood was seen between baseline and week 6. Antigen specificity was not determined for the clonally expanded peripheral T cells. After ivuxolimab, expanded clones were on average more numerous among CD8+ T cells than among CD4+ T cells.

The germline V gene supplies CDR1 MDHEN and CDR2 SYDVKM. Between the V and J ends, shortened by 9 bases and 4 bases respectively, the junction contains 15 bases. The CDR3, cysteine through phenylalanine, is 13 amino acids long. Only the CDR3 part of the read is kept: 39 bases, read in frame from the first base. Genomic DNA was isolated from the sorted cells so that the TCRbeta CDR3 region could be sequenced. The immunoSEQ Assay was used to sequence the TCRbeta CDR3 regions. Entries here come from immuneACCESS through TCRdb and include only in-frame sequences with V and J called. Some clones fail to appear in such tables; in the studies checked, an unresolved V gene covers under half of the shortfall, and the cause of the remainder is unknown. Recorded for this sample are about 73,000 clones; around 89% of them occurred a single time. Approximately 10% of the sample is taken by the ten largest.

Sample: CD4+ or CD8+ T cells sorted from blood, taken in a trial of the OX40 agonist ivuxolimab. The sequence derives from an adult with an advanced solid tumor such as melanoma, head and neck, liver or kidney cancer. The chain was built from TRBV28 and TRBJ1-1; the D gene cannot be resolved reliably. The CDR3 reads CASAVGHGTEAFF. The base sequence is TGTGCCAGTGCGGTAGGGCACGGCACTGAAGCTTTCTTT.